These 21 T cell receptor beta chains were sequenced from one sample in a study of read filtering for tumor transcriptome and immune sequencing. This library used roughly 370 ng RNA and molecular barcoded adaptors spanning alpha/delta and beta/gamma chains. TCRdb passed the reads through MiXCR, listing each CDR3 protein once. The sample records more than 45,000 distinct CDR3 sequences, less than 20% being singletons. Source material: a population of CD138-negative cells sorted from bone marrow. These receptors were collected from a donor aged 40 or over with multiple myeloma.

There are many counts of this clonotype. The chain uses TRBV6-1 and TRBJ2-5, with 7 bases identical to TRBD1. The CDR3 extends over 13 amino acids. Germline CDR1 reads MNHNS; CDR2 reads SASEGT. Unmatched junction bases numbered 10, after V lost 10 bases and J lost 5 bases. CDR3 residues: CATTLQGTETQYF. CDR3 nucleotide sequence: TGTGCCACCACTTTACAGGGGACGGAGACCCAGTACTTC.

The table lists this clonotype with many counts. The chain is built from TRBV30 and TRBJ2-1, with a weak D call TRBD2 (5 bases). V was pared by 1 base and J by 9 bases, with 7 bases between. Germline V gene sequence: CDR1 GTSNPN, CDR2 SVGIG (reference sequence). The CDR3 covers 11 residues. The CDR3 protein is CAWSARGEQFF. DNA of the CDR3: TGTGCCTGGAGTGCCCGGGGTGAGCAGTTCTTC. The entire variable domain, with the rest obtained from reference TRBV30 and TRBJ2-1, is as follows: SQTIHQWPATLVQPVGSPLSLECTVEGTSNPNLYWYRQAAGRGLQLLFYSVGIGQISSEVPQNLSASRPQDRQFILSSKKLLLSDSGFYLCAWSARGEQFFGPGTRLTVL.

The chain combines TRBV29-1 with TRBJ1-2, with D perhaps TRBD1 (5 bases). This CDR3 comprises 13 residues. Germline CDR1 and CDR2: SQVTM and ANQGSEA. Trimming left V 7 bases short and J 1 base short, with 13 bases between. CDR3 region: CSGWDDINYGYTF. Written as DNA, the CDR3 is TGCAGCGGGTGGGACGACATTAACTATGGCTACACCTTC.

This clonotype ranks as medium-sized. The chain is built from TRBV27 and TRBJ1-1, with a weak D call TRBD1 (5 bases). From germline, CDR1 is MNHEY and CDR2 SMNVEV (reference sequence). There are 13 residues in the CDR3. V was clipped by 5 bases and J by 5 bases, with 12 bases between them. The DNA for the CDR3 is TGTGCCAGCAGTGACTTCAGGGATACTGAAGCTTTCTTT. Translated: CASSDFRDTEAFF.

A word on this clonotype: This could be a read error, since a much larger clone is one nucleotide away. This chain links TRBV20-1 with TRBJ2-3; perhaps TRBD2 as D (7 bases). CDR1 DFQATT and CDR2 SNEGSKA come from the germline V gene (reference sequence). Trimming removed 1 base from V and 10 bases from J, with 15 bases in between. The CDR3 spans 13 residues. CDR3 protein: CSARGGGGYAQYF. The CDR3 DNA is TGCAGTGCTAGAGGGGGAGGGGGATATGCGCAGTATTTT.

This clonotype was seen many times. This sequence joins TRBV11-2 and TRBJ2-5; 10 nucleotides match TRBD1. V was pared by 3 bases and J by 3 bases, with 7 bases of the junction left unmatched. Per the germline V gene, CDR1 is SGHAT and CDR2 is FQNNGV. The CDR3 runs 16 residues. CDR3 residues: CASSFLAGTGEETQYF. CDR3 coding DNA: TGTGCCAGCAGCTTTTTAGCGGGGACAGGGGAAGAGACCCAGTACTTC. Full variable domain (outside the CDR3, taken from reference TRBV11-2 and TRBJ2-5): EAGVAQSPRYKIIEKRQSVAFWCNPISGHATLYWYQQILGQGPKLLIQFQNNGVVDDSQLPKDRFSAERLKGVDSTLKIQPAKLEDSAVYLCASSFLAGTGEETQYFGPGTRLLVL.

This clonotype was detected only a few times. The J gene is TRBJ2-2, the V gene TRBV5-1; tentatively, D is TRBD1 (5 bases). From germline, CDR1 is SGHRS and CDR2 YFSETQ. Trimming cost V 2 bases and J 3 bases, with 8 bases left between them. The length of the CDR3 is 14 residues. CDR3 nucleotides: TGCGCCAGCAGCTTAAGGGGTCACACCGGGGAGCTGTTTTTT. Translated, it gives CASSLRGHTGELFF.

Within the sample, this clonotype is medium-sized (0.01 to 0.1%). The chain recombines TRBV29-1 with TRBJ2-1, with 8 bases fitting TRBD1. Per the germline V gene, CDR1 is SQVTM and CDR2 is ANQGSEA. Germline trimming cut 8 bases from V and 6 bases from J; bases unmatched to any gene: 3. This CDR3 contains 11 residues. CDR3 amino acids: CSPGTGNEQFF. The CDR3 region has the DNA TGCAGCCCCGGGACAGGCAATGAGCAGTTCTTC.

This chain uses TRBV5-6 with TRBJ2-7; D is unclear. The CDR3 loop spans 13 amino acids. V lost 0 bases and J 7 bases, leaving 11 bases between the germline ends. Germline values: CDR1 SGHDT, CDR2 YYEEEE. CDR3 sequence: CASSLDGIGEQYF. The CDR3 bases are TGTGCCAGCAGCTTGGATGGAATCGGAGAGCAGTACTTC.

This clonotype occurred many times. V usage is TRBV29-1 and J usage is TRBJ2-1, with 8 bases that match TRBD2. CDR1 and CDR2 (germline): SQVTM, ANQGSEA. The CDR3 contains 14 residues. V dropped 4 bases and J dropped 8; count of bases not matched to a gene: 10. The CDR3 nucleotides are TGCAGCGTTGTCCCCGGGAGGGAGGAGGATGAGCAGTTCTTC. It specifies CSVVPGREEDEQFF.

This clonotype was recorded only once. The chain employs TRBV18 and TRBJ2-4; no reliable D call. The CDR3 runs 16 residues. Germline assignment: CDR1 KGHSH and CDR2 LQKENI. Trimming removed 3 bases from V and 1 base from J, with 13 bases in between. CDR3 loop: CASSPTFILAKNIQYF. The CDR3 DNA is TGTGCCAGCTCACCTACTTTCATTTTGGCCAAAAACATTCAGTACTTC.

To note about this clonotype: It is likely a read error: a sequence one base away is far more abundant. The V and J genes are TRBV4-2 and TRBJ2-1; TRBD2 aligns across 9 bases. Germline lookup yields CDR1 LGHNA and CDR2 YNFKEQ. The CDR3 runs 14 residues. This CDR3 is CASSQTSGCNEQFF. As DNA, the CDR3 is TGCGCCAGCAGTCAGACTAGCGGATGCAATGAGCAGTTCTTC.

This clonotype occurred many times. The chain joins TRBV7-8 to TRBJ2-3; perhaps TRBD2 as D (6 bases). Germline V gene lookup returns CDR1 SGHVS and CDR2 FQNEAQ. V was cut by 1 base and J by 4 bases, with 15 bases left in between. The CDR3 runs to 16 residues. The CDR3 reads CASSLETGAAADTQYF. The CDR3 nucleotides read TGTGCCAGCAGCTTAGAAACGGGAGCGGCCGCAGATACGCAGTATTTT.

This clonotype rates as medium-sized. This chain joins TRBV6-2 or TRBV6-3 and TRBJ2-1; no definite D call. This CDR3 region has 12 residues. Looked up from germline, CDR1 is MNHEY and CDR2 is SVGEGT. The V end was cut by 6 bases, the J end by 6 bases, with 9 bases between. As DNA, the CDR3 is TGTGCCAGCAGCATGCCGAGCAATGAGCAGTTCTTC. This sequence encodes CASSMPSNEQFF.

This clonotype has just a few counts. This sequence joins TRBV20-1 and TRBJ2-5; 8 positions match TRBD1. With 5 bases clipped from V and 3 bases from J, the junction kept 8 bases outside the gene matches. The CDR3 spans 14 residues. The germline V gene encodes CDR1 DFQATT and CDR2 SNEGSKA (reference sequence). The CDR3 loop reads CSAPGTGRKETQYF. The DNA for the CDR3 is TGCAGTGCTCCCGGGACAGGAAGAAAAGAGACCCAGTACTTC.

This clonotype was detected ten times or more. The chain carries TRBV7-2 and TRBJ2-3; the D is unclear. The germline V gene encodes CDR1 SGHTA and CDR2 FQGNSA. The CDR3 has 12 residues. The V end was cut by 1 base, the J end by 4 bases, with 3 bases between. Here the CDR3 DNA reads TGTGCCAGCAGCTTAGGACCAGATACGCAGTATTTT. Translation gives CASSLGPDTQYF. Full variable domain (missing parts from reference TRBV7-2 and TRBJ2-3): GAGVSQSPSNKVTEKGKDVELRCDPISGHTALYWYRQSLGQGLEFLIYFQGNSAPDKSGLPSDRFSAERTGGSVSTLTIQRTQQEDSAVYLCASSLGPDTQYFGPGTRLTVL.

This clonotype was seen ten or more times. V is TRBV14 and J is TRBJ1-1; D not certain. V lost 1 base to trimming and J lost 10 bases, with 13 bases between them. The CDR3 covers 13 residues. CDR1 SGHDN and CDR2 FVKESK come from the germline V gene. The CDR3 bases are TGTGCCAGCAGCCAAGTCGAGGGTCTCTCAGCTTTCTTT. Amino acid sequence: CASSQVEGLSAFF.

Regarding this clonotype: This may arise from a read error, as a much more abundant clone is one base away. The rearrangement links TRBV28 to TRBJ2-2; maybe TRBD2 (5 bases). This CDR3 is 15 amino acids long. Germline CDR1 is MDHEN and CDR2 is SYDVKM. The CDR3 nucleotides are TGTGCCAGCAGTCCCCCTGCCAGGACCACCGGGGAGCTGTCTTTT. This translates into CASSPPARTTGELSF.

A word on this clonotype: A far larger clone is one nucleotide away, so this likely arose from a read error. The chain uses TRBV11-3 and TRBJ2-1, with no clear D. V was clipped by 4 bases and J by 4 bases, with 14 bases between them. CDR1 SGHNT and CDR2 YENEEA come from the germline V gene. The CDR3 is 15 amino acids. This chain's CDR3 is CASSSPGGRYNEQFF. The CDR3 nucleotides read TGTGCCAGCAGCTCACCCGGTGGTAGGTACAATGAGCAGTTCTTC.

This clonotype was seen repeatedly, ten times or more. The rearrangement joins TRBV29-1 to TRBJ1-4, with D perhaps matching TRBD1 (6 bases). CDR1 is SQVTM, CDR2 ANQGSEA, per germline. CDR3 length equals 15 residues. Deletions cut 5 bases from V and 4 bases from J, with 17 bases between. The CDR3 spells CSVSDRSFLNEKLFF. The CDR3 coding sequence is TGCAGCGTTTCGGACAGATCCTTTCTTAATGAAAAACTGTTTTTT.

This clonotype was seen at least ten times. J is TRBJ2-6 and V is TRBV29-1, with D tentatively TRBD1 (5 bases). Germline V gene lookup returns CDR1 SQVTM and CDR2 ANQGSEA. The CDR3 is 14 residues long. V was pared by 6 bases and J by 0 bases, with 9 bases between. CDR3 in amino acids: CSVATVSGANVLTF. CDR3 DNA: TGCAGCGTCGCGACAGTCTCTGGGGCCAACGTCCTGACTTTC.